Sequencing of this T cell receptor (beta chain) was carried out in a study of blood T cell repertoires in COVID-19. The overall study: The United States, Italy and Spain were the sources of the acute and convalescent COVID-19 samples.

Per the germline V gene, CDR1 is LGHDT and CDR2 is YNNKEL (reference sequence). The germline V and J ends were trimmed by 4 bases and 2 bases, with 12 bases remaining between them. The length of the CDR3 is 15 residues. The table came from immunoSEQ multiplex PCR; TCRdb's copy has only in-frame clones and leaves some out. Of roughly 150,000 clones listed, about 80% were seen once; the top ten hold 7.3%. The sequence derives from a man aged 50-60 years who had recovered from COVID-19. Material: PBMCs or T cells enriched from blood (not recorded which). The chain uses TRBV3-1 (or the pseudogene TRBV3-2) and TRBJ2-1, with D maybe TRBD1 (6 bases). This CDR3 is CASSLGALPYNEQFF. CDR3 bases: TGTGCCAGCAGCCTGGGGGCGCTCCCCTACAATGAGCAGTTCTTC.